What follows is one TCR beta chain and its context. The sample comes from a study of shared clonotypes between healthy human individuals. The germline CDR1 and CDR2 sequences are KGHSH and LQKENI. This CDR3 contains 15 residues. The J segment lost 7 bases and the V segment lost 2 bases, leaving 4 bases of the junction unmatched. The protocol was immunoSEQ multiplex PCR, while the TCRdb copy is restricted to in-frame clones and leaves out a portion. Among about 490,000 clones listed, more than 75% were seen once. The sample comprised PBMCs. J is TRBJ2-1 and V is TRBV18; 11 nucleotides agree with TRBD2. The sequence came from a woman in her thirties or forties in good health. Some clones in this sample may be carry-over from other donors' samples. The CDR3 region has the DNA TGTGCCAGCTCACCAACTAGCGGGAGATATAATGAGCAGTTCTTC. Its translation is CASSPTSGRYNEQFF.